This TCR beta chain was sequenced for a study of cytomegalovirus exposure and HLA in healthy donors. General study points: In vitro data verified a few CMV-associated chains as specific for CMV antigens. TCR beta chains numbering 150 to 200 were designated cytomegalovirus-associated. A later examination showed that TCR association rates differed by HLA locus, with DRB1 most and HLA-C fewest. TRBV6-2, TRBV6-3 and other indistinguishable V segments were excluded.

PCR was performed using 60 Vbeta and 13 Jbeta primers. Profiling relied on immunoSEQ multiplex PCR, and the TCRdb table lists in-frame clones only, not all of them. The sample carries 100,000 to 150,000 clones, roughly 80% recorded once. Of note for this clone: What it binds is unknown.

Germline V gene lookup returns CDR1 SGHRS and CDR2 YFSETQ. This CDR3 is built from 15 residues. Trimming cost V 4 bases and J 1 base, with 13 bases left between them. Sequenced material: PBMCs. The TCR comes from a man aged 18 to 30 in good health and CMV-seropositive. The chain carries TRBV5-1 and TRBJ2-3; D is ambiguous. The CDR3 spells CASSQLNGGTDTQYF. For the CDR3, the DNA is TGCGCCAGCAGCCAACTTAATGGTGGCACAGATACGCAGTATTTT.